The present T cell receptor (beta chain) was sequenced within a study of shared clonotypes between healthy human individuals (dated by TCRdb to 2018 to 2021). With respect to the entire study: The cohort included three men and a couple of women between 18 and 49 years of age. For each donor, three plates each were used for CD4 naive and CD4 memory, two plates were used for CD8 naive, and one plate was used for CD8 memory. The study deeply sequenced blood TCR repertoires of 5 or 6 healthy adults to estimate repertoire size and the extent of clonotype sharing between individuals. To increase sequencing depth and limit assay-specific biases, TCR repertoire library preparation and sequencing were carried out by different laboratories using diverse techniques. Between about 0.8 and 9 billion PBMCs per donor were obtained by leukapheresis.

TCR CDR3 regions were amplified from genomic DNA by multiplex PCR using the deep immunoSEQ assay. For each cell subset, the extracted genomic DNA was distributed evenly across all wells of several immunoSEQ 96-well plates, and each plate served as one replicate. For sorted subsets, around 0.2 ug genomic DNA, equal to 30,000 or so T cell genomes, was loaded into each replicate PCR. Purified libraries were measured with a Qubit 3.0 fluorometer, size-checked on a Bioanalyzer 2100, and measured again with the KAPA Library Quantification kit. Every immunoSEQ 96-well plate was sequenced on a dedicated single-read 150-cycle Illumina NextSeq 550 flow cell. In the paper's pipeline: Because the immunoSEQ output included only junctional sequences and no quality scores, the filtering could not be the same as the filtering used for full-length reads. To assign V/J genes and CDR3, sequences were annotated using PyIR, a Python wrapper for IgBLAST v1.9, with IMGT germline references. Reads were removed for weak V/J assignments (E-value above 1e-6), missing CDR3, stop codons, out-of-frame junctions, or ambiguous translated residues. V3J clonotypes were defined as sequences sharing the same inferred V gene, J gene, and CDR3 amino acid sequence. Percentage overlap between repertoires was computed as shared unique clonotypes divided by the size of the smaller repertoire. RTK rarefaction, the Chao1 estimator, and Recon v2.1 estimates of unobserved clonotypes were used to assess repertoire richness. For all TCRbeta clonotypes obtained by the gDNA method from a few donors, generation probabilities were computed with OLGA. The source is immuneACCESS, and TCRdb retained only in-frame sequences with V and J called. Part of the clones is not carried over; for the studies checked, unresolved V genes explain less than half of this, and the remainder is unexplained. V and J calls and clone size follow that table, whereas D and trimming were derived from the DNA. This sample comprises some 2,100,000 clones, approximately 94% of them detected only once. The ten largest make up around 1.7% of the sample.

CD8 naive samples were CD45RO-negative cells positively selected for CCR7, giving a CD45RA+CCR7+ population that excluded TemRA cells. Donors were healthy HIV-negative adults with no recently reported acute infections or vaccinations. Every donor was a Caucasian adult living in Nashville, Tennessee, USA. Blood was collected by leukapheresis, and PBMCs were isolated by Ficoll-Histopaque density gradient centrifugation and then cryopreserved in liquid nitrogen vapor phase. Purity and quantity of every magnetically sorted T cell population were checked by analytical flow cytometry. From each sorted fraction, genomic DNA was isolated and quantified by UV absorbance on a Nanodrop 2000c. The CDR3 goes from the cysteine to the phenylalanine over 15 residues. Solely the CDR3 DNA is kept, with 45 bases framed from the first base. For CDR1 and CDR2, the germline V gene (reference sequence) lists LNHDA and SQIVND. Trimming removed 4 bases from V and 1 base from J, leaving 13 bases between the germline ends.

This clone was seen just once. No cognate antigen has been identified for it. No qualities accompany the bases; no much larger clone lies one base away. Results the study describes overall, beyond this receptor: Estimated clonotype richness was generally larger for naive than for memory subsets. Rarefaction of sorted-subset datasets indicated incomplete sequencing despite the large sequencing depth. Compared with non-shared clonotypes, clonotypes shared by all four sorted-subset donors had higher generation probabilities. Sampling was restricted to blood, and TCR repertoires in tissues likely differ from the TCR repertoires found in blood. Across four donors, about 5% of naive CD4, roughly 3.3% of naive CD8, 2% to 2.5% of memory CD4, and 0.4% of memory CD8 clonotypes were shared. Pairwise subsampling led to the expectation that sequencing depth would affect the degree of clonotype sharing among donors. Because the study included a small number of donors, the genetic and exposure-history diversity represented was limited.

The receptor comes from a man aged 18 to 29 in good health. Some clones in this sample may be carry-over from other donors' samples. The chain employs TRBV19 and TRBJ1-1; the D gene is perhaps TRBD1, on 5 matching bases. The sequenced sample consisted of naive CD8+ T cells from PBMCs. Reading the label with the study, this specimen's cell subset or site is: CD45RA+CCR7+. The sequenced DNA: TGTGCCAGTAGTAGAATGACAGCCTCGAACACTGAAGCTTTCTTT. Its protein reads: CASSRMTASNTEAFF.